This T cell receptor (beta chain) was found in a study of shared clonotypes between healthy human individuals. General study points: Relative to memory subsets, naive subsets generally showed larger estimated richness.

CD8 cells classed as naive were CD45RO-negative and positively selected for CCR7, excluding terminally differentiated effector memory CD45RA+ cells. Sorted-subset replicate PCR reactions contained 200 to 250 ng DNA, corresponding to about 30,000 T cell genomes. The authors' processing: ImmunoSEQ junction-only sequences lacked quality scores, so their filtering differed. Clones were sequenced by immunoSEQ multiplex PCR, and TCRdb holds only the in-frame ones, with some missing. The D gene and trimming were derived from the DNA, and the V and J assignments and clone size from that table. The repertoire holds 630,000 or so clones, roughly 98% seen once, with approximately 0.3% in the top ten. This clone was observed once. Its antigen is undetermined. The clonotype originates from a young man in good health. The source material was naive CD8+ T cells sorted from blood.

CDR3 sequence (DNA): TGCGCCAGCAGTGAGACGGCACAGAACACTGAAGCTTTCTTT. As protein: CASSETAQNTEAFF. This sequence joins TRBV10-1 and TRBJ1-1; D ambiguous. The CDR3 is made up of 14 amino acids. Germline values: CDR1 WNHNN, CDR2 SYGVQD (reference sequence). The V and J ends lost 2 bases and 1 base respectively, with 8 bases between them.